The 29 T cell receptor beta chains given below trace back to one sample, sequenced in a study of T-cell memory formation after mild COVID-19. TCRdb independently ran MiXCR on the 5' RACE reads; one entry per CDR3 protein. Of some 450,000 distinct CDR3 sequences listed, under 20% are singletons. The sequenced sample consisted of PBMCs or a T cell subset sorted from them (not recorded which). The receptors stem from a young man who had mild COVID-19 (a few samples of this study predate the infection). Cell type and time point are not known.

This clonotype was counted only a few times. The chain links TRBV7-9 to TRBJ1-2; D remains ambiguous. This CDR3 is built from 15 residues. V was shortened by 0 bases and J by 0 bases, with 8 bases between the two germline ends. The germline V gene encodes CDR1 SEHNR and CDR2 FQNEAQ (reference sequence). The CDR3 sequence: CASSLAGRANYGYTF. In DNA form, the CDR3 reads TGTGCCAGCAGCTTAGCGGGCAGAGCTAACTATGGCTACACCTTC.

This clonotype was observed many times. The gene calls are TRBV5-1 and TRBJ2-5, with D perhaps TRBD1 (5 bases). V lost 3 bases and J 4 bases, leaving 13 bases between the germline ends. The CDR3 extends over 14 amino acids. CDR1 is SGHRS, CDR2 YFSETQ, per germline. The DNA for the CDR3 is TGCGCCAGCAGCTGGATTGACAGCACAGAGACCCAGTACTTC. Protein product: CASSWIDSTETQYF.

The rearrangement joins TRBV24-1 to TRBJ2-5; unclear D gene. Trimming took off 4 bases at V and 5 bases at J, with 4 bases between the two ends. The CDR3 spans 11 residues. Germline loops: CDR1 KGHDR, CDR2 SFDVKD. For the CDR3, the DNA is TGTGCCACCAGTGAGATCGAGACCCAGTACTTC. Protein: CATSEIETQYF.

The table lists this clonotype with a few counts. At one boundary the junction diverges from the germline segment, which might be a read error. This CDR3 is CASSENSYRYTF. As DNA, the CDR3 is TGTGCCAGCAGTGAAAACAGCTATCGCTACACCTTC. This chain joins TRBV6-1 and TRBJ1-2; D is undetermined. The germline V gene encodes CDR1 MNHNS and CDR2 SASEGT. The CDR3 spans 12 residues.

The rearrangement links TRBV6-4 to TRBJ1-5; no clear D. V was cut by 3 bases and J by 0 bases, with 12 bases left in between. CDR1 and CDR2 (germline): MRHNA, SNTAGT. The length of the CDR3 is 16 residues. This chain's CDR3 is CASSDNGSHSNQPQHF. In DNA form, the CDR3 reads TGTGCCAGCAGTGATAACGGAAGCCATAGCAATCAGCCCCAGCATTTT.

The V call is TRBV12-3 or TRBV12-4, the J call TRBJ1-1, with D perhaps TRBD1 (5 bases). CDR3 length: 14 residues. The V end lost 5 bases, the J end lost 0 bases, and 10 bases lay between the germline ends. The CDR3 here is CASSTRQMNTEAFF. Here the CDR3 DNA reads TGTGCCAGCAGTACGAGACAGATGAACACTGAAGCTTTCTTT.

This clonotype was counted only a few times. The genes are TRBV15 and TRBJ1-6; D possibly corresponds to TRBD1 (5 bases). The CDR3 runs to 17 residues. Deletions cut 3 bases from V and 0 bases from J, with 12 bases between. Per the germline V gene, CDR1 is LNHNV and CDR2 is YYDKDF (reference sequence). CDR3 nucleotides: TGTGCCACCAGCAGCCGGGACCGGAGCTCCTATAATTCACCCCTCCACTTT. Encoded protein: CATSSRDRSSYNSPLHF.

This chain links TRBV11-1 with TRBJ2-2; 7 bases are a match to TRBD1. The CDR3 contains 14 residues. Germline V gives CDR1 SGHAT, CDR2 FQDESV (reference sequence). V shed 2 bases and J 4 bases; nucleotides not matched to a gene: 1. CDR3 in amino acids: CASSLWDSTGELFF. CDR3 coding DNA: TGTGCCAGCAGCTTATGGGACAGCACCGGGGAGCTGTTTTTT.

V gene TRBV7-2 combines with J gene TRBJ2-4; D gene ambiguous. The length of the CDR3 is 18 residues. From germline, CDR1 is SGHTA and CDR2 FQGNSA. The germline V and J ends were trimmed by 2 bases and 0 bases, with 17 bases remaining between them. Here the CDR3 DNA reads TGTGCCAGCAGCTTATTGCCGAAACTCGACCTAGCCAAAAACATTCAGTACTTC. It specifies CASSLLPKLDLAKNIQYF.

V usage is TRBV25-1 and J usage is TRBJ1-2; perhaps TRBD1 as D (5 bases). This CDR3 has 13 residues. From germline, CDR1 is MGHDK and CDR2 SYGVNS. Trimming took off 7 bases at V and 4 bases at J, with 13 bases between the two ends. This CDR3 is CASTPGVAYGYTF. DNA of the CDR3: TGTGCCAGCACGCCGGGGGTTGCCTATGGCTACACCTTC.

This clonotype was detected only a few times. The CDR3 bases are TGCGCCACCAAGGCCGGGGGGGCAGACGAGCAGTACTTC. This codes for CATKAGGADEQYF. V usage is TRBV10-2 and J usage is TRBJ2-7; 8 nucleotides line up with TRBD2. V gave up 10 bases and J gave up 5 bases; unmatched junction bases: 10. Germline lookup yields CDR1 WSHSY and CDR2 SAAADI. The CDR3 spans 13 residues.

This sequence joins TRBV20-1 and TRBJ2-6; D gene unclear. This CDR3 has 13 residues. V was cut by 4 bases and J by 1 base, with 5 bases left in between. CDR1 is DFQATT, CDR2 SNEGSKA, per germline (reference sequence). CDR3 in DNA: TGCAGTGCTACTCAATCTGGGGCCAACGTCCTGACTTTC. This codes for CSATQSGANVLTF.

This clonotype was counted a few times. The V call is TRBV5-1, the J call TRBJ2-7; 9 nucleotides agree with TRBD1. CDR3 length: 13 residues. Germline CDR1 and CDR2: SGHRS and YFSETQ. V lost 2 bases to trimming and J lost 6 bases; unmatched junction nucleotides: 3. CDR3 amino acids: CASSLTGGGEQYF. DNA of the CDR3: TGCGCCAGCAGCTTAACAGGGGGCGGCGAGCAGTACTTC. Combining the CDR3 with reference TRBV5-1 and TRBJ2-7 gives the whole variable domain KAGVTQTPRYLIKTRGQQVTLSCSPISGHRSVSWYQQTPGQGLQFLFEYFSETQRNKGNFPGRFSGRQFSNSRSEMNVSTLELGDSALYLCASSLTGGGEQYFGPGTRLTVT.

This sequence joins TRBV7-6 and TRBJ1-5; 9 bases match TRBD1. V was pared by 3 bases and J by 5 bases, with 5 bases of the junction left unmatched. The CDR3 runs 15 residues. The germline V gene has CDR1 SGHVS and CDR2 FNYEAQ. The CDR3 DNA reads as TGTGCCAGCAGCTTGACACAGGGGGCTTATCAGCCCCAGCATTTT. It yields the protein CASSLTQGAYQPQHF.

V usage is TRBV6-5 and J usage is TRBJ2-5; a weak D match, TRBD2 (6 bases). The CDR3 spans 13 residues. V dropped 5 bases and J dropped 1 base, with 8 bases sitting between them. CDR1 MNHEY and CDR2 SVGAGI come from the germline V gene. The CDR3 DNA sequence: TGTGCCAGCAGTACTAGCAGCCAAGAGACCCAGTACTTC. As protein: CASSTSSQETQYF.

This clonotype was found a few times. The V call is TRBV10-3, the J call TRBJ2-3; TRBD1 or TRBD2 may be the D gene (5 bases each). Germline lookup yields CDR1 ENHRY and CDR2 SYGVKD. The CDR3 runs 13 residues. V was shortened by 8 bases and J by 0 bases, with 9 bases between the two germline ends. The CDR3: CAIGGASTDTQYF. In nucleotides, the CDR3 is TGTGCCATCGGGGGAGCTAGCACAGATACGCAGTATTTT.

This clonotype has more than one count but fewer than ten. The chain employs TRBV7-2 and TRBJ2-1; D uncertain. The length of the CDR3 is 13 residues. Trimming removed 7 bases from V and 3 bases from J, with 10 bases in between. From germline, CDR1 is SGHTA and CDR2 FQGNSA. CDR3 in amino acids: CASTLYGYNEQFF. DNA for the CDR3: TGTGCCAGCACCCTCTACGGCTACAATGAGCAGTTCTTC.

The J gene is TRBJ1-1, the V gene TRBV25-1, with a possible D match to TRBD1 (6 bases). V was shortened by 4 bases and J by 1 base, with 28 bases between the two germline ends. This CDR3 has 20 residues. The germline V gene has CDR1 MGHDK and CDR2 SYGVNS. The CDR3 DNA reads as TGTGCCAGCAGTGGAGAGGGGGATAAACCGACAGGCAGGGGGAACACTGAAGCTTTCTTT. Its translation: CASSGEGDKPTGRGNTEAFF.

In this sample, this clonotype turned up a few times. The CDR3 nucleotides read TGTGCCAGCAGCCAAGGCCAGACAGATCAGCCCCAGCATTTT. Translated: CASSQGQTDQPQHF. The chain links TRBV7-8 to TRBJ1-5; tentatively, D is TRBD1 (5 bases). Germline lookup yields CDR1 SGHVS and CDR2 FQNEAQ. This CDR3 comprises 14 residues. With 5 bases removed from V and 5 bases from J, the gap between germline ends came to 13 bases.

This clonotype was detected many times. V is TRBV5-1 and J is TRBJ2-1; D is possibly TRBD2 (6 bases). The germline CDR1 and CDR2 sequences are SGHRS and YFSETQ. V lost 4 bases and J lost 7, with 15 bases in between. The CDR3 runs to 14 residues. CDR3 region: CASSPPGGGNEQFF. CDR3 nucleotides: TGCGCCAGCAGCCCGCCCGGGGGAGGAAATGAGCAGTTCTTC.

The chain recombines TRBV29-1 with TRBJ2-7; 11 positions match TRBD2. The J segment lost 2 bases and the V segment lost 6 bases, leaving 6 bases of the junction unmatched. The CDR3 spans 14 residues. The germline V gene has CDR1 SQVTM and CDR2 ANQGSEA. The CDR3, as DNA: TGCAGCGTGGGACTAGCGGTTGCCCCCTACGAGCAGTACTTC. As protein: CSVGLAVAPYEQYF.

This clonotype was picked up one time. The chain joins TRBV5-6 to TRBJ2-4, with 7 bases identical to TRBD1. This CDR3 comprises 14 residues. With V trimmed by 4 bases and J by 5 bases, 6 bases remained unmatched. CDR1 and CDR2 from the germline V gene are SGHDT and YYEEEE. The DNA for the CDR3 is TGTGCCAGCAGCGAAACCGGGACAGAAAACATTCAGTACTTC. Translation gives CASSETGTENIQYF.

This clonotype appeared a few times. The CDR3 loop reads CASSRALTGELFF. CDR3 DNA: TGTGCCAGCAGCCGCGCCCTCACCGGGGAGCTGTTTTTT. This chain connects TRBV7-9 to TRBJ2-2, with D unclear. This CDR3 has 13 amino acids. V dropped 5 bases and J dropped 4 bases, with 8 bases sitting between them. Germline CDR1 reads SEHNR; CDR2 reads FQNEAQ (reference sequence).

This chain links TRBV6-2 or TRBV6-3 with TRBJ2-1; the D is unclear. The CDR3 consists of 9 residues. With 8 bases removed from V and 13 bases from J, the gap between germline ends came to 9 bases. The germline gives CDR1 MNHEY, CDR2 SVGEGT. This CDR3 is CASGMGQFF. The DNA of the CDR3 is TGTGCCAGCGGGATGGGACAGTTCTTC.

This clonotype came up a few times. The gene calls are TRBV6-6 and TRBJ2-1, with 11 bases aligning to TRBD2. The CDR3 length is 15 residues. J gave up 5 bases and V 1 base, and 1 base lay outside the gene matches. In germline, CDR1 is MNHNY, CDR2 SVGAGI (reference sequence). The CDR3 DNA follows: TGTGCCAGCAGTTACTTTAGCGGGGGGGACAATGAGCAGTTCTTC. It translates to CASSYFSGGDNEQFF.

This chain connects TRBV9 to TRBJ1-4; 7 bases line up with TRBD1. The CDR3 spans 16 residues. The ends lost 2 bases at V and 7 bases at J; junction bases unmatched: 11. The germline V gene encodes CDR1 SGDLS and CDR2 YYNGEE. The DNA of the CDR3 is TGTGCCAGCAGCGTTAGCCCCCGACAGGGCGGTGAAAAACTGTTTTTT. It yields the protein CASSVSPRQGGEKLFF.

This clonotype was counted between two and nine times. This chain uses TRBV9 with TRBJ2-7, with D perhaps TRBD1 (5 bases). Trimming left V 0 bases short and J 3 bases short, with 13 bases between. Germline V lookup: CDR1 SGDLS, CDR2 YYNGEE. The CDR3 is 15 amino acids. As DNA, the CDR3 is TGTGCCAGCAGCGTAGATCCAGGGCCGAGCTACGAGCAGTACTTC. Translation: CASSVDPGPSYEQYF. The variable domain in full, completed from reference TRBV9 and TRBJ2-7, reads DSGVTQTPKHLITATGQRVTLRCSPRSGDLSVYWYQQSLDQGLQFLIQYYNGEERAKGNILERFSAQQFPDLHSELNLSSLELGDSALYFCASSVDPGPSYEQYFGPGTRLTVT.

This clonotype was seen only a few times. The rearrangement links TRBV11-2 to TRBJ2-7; D unresolved. Germline lookup yields CDR1 SGHAT and CDR2 FQNNGV. This CDR3 has 13 residues. Deletions cut 5 bases from V and 2 bases from J, with 10 bases between. In DNA form, the CDR3 reads TGTGCCAGCAGCCTCGTGGATCCCTACGAGCAGTACTTC. Translating gives CASSLVDPYEQYF. The full variable domain, in which reference TRBV11-2 and TRBJ2-7 provide the parts outside the CDR3, is EAGVAQSPRYKIIEKRQSVAFWCNPISGHATLYWYQQILGQGPKLLIQFQNNGVVDDSQLPKDRFSAERLKGVDSTLKIQPAKLEDSAVYLCASSLVDPYEQYFGPGTRLTVT.

The chain uses TRBV12-3 or TRBV12-4 and TRBJ2-5; D possibly corresponds to TRBD1 (5 bases). The CDR3 is made up of 13 amino acids. The V end was cut by 5 bases, the J end by 5 bases, with 12 bases between. The CDR3 DNA reads TGTGCCAGCAGTAGGGGTGAAGTGGAGACCCAGTACTTC. Encoded protein: CASSRGEVETQYF.